Each of the 20 T cell receptor beta chains below was sequenced from the same sample in a study of blood T cell repertoires in COVID-19. Some clones are missing from TCRdb's copy, which holds only in-frame ones; the method was immunoSEQ multiplex PCR. Of just under 75,000 clones in the sample, roughly 88% were seen once. The material sequenced was peripheral blood. Source of these receptors: an elderly man with active or convalescent COVID-19.

The chain links TRBV19 to TRBJ1-1; unclear D gene. This CDR3 contains 14 residues. Trimming removed 2 bases at V and 0 bases at J, with 7 bases between. CDR1 is LNHDA, CDR2 SQIVND, per germline (reference sequence). In DNA, the CDR3 is TGTGCCAGTAGTATACGCAGTCTGAACACTGAAGCTTTCTTT. Translating gives CASSIRSLNTEAFF.

The chain couples TRBV7-2 to TRBJ1-1; perhaps TRBD1 as D (5 bases). The CDR3 is 16 amino acids. V lost 5 bases to trimming and J lost 0 bases, with 16 bases between them. From germline, CDR1 is SGHTA and CDR2 FQGNSA. The CDR3 here is CASSLKGVPMNTEAFF. The CDR3 DNA reads TGTGCCAGCAGCCTAAAAGGGGTCCCCATGAACACTGAAGCTTTCTTT.

The chain recombines TRBV19 with TRBJ2-4; weak D call: TRBD1 (5 bases). The CDR3 runs to 15 residues. With 4 bases removed from V and 0 bases from J, the gap between germline ends came to 10 bases. Looked up from germline, CDR1 is LNHDA and CDR2 is SQIVND (reference sequence). CDR3 residues: CASSKTDLAKNIQYF. The CDR3 DNA follows: TGTGCCAGTAGTAAGACAGATCTAGCCAAAAACATTCAGTACTTC.

As to this clone: The identical CDR3 is also encoded by other nucleotide sequences in the sample. The chain joins TRBV5-1 to TRBJ2-1; 8 nucleotides agree with TRBD1. The germline V gene has CDR1 SGHRS and CDR2 YFSETQ. J gave up 4 bases and V 0 bases, and 0 bases lay outside the gene matches. This CDR3 region has 14 residues. CDR3 in DNA: TGCGCCAGCAGCTTGGGACAGGGGTACAATGAGCAGTTCTTC. Translated: CASSLGQGYNEQFF.

This clone was recorded once. V and J are TRBV27 and TRBJ2-1; 7 bases align to TRBD2. The V segment lost 5 bases and the J segment 9 bases; nucleotides outside the gene matches: 13. CDR3 size: 15 residues. Germline loops: CDR1 MNHEY, CDR2 SMNVEV (reference sequence). Here the CDR3 reads CASSPWGGLRGEQFF. DNA for the CDR3: TGTGCCAGCAGTCCATGGGGGGGACTGAGGGGTGAGCAGTTCTTC.

The J gene is TRBJ1-2, the V gene TRBV18, with 11 bases matching TRBD1. The CDR3 contains 18 residues. The germline gives CDR1 KGHSH, CDR2 LQKENI. V was clipped by 2 bases and J by 0 bases; unmatched bases: 8. This chain's CDR3 is CASSPGTGGPSANYGYTF. The CDR3 DNA reads TGTGCCAGCTCACCAGGGACAGGGGGACCCTCTGCTAACTATGGCTACACCTTC.

The sample holds one count of this clone. This chain links TRBV29-1 with TRBJ1-4, with 8 bases identical to TRBD1. Per germline, CDR1 SQVTM and CDR2 ANQGSEA. The V and J ends lost 6 bases and 7 bases, in that order; junction bases with no gene match: 7. The CDR3 runs 13 residues. The CDR3 spells CSVSGQGGEKLFF. DNA for the CDR3: TGCAGCGTAAGCGGACAGGGTGGTGAAAAACTGTTTTTT.

The chain has TRBV18 and TRBJ1-6; D gene ambiguous. The germline V and J ends were trimmed by 2 bases and 11 bases, with 10 bases remaining between them. The CDR3 has 13 residues. Germline V lookup: CDR1 KGHSH, CDR2 LQKENI. The DNA of the CDR3 is TGTGCCAGCTCACCAGGGAGAGGCCCACCCCTCCACTTT. Its protein is CASSPGRGPPLHF.

The genes are TRBV2 and TRBJ1-1, with 8 positions matching TRBD1. V trimming: 0 bases; J trimming: 5 bases; junction bases outside the gene matches: 2. The germline CDR1 and CDR2 sequences are SNHLY and FYNNEI. This CDR3 has 14 amino acids. As DNA, the CDR3 is TGTGCCAGCAGTGAAGCCACAGGGGGGACTGAAGCTTTCTTT. This translates into CASSEATGGTEAFF.

This rearrangement joins TRBV30 to TRBJ1-5, with D possibly matching TRBD1 (5 bases). CDR3 length: 14 residues. Per germline, CDR1 GTSNPN and CDR2 SVGIG (reference sequence). With 2 bases removed from V and 2 bases from J, the gap between germline ends came to 10 bases. The CDR3 bases are TGTGCCTGGAGTCTGGGGCTTGGCAATCAGCCCCAGCATTTT. This translates into CAWSLGLGNQPQHF.

The chain couples TRBV27 to TRBJ2-7, with D unresolved. V shed 2 bases and J shed 7 bases, with 18 bases lying between them. The CDR3 contains 15 residues. In germline, CDR1 is MNHEY, CDR2 SMNVEV (reference sequence). CDR3 region: CASSLTRPTSREQYF. The CDR3 nucleotides are TGTGCCAGCAGTTTAACCCGCCCCACATCGAGGGAGCAGTACTTC.

This rearrangement joins TRBV12-3 or TRBV12-4 to TRBJ2-1; D might be TRBD2 (5 bases). The germline V and J ends were trimmed by 6 bases and 10 bases, with 13 bases remaining between them. The CDR3 consists of 12 residues. The CDR3 protein is CASSSTRQEQFF. CDR3 sequence (DNA): TGTGCCAGCAGCTCCACTAGGCAGGAGCAGTTCTTC.

The J gene is TRBJ2-7, the V gene TRBV4-3; D remains unclear. The CDR3 runs 14 residues. CDR1 is LGHNA, CDR2 YSLEER, per germline. Trimming shortened V by 1 base and J by 6 bases, and 13 bases separated the two germline ends. The CDR3 sequence is CASSQVLPSREQYF. The CDR3 DNA reads TGCGCCAGCAGCCAAGTTCTTCCTTCCCGCGAGCAGTACTTC.

J is TRBJ1-2 and V is TRBV10-3; D call uncertain. Trimming removed 3 bases from V and 1 base from J, with 6 bases in between. This CDR3 is 13 amino acids long. CDR1 ENHRY and CDR2 SYGVKD come from the germline V gene. CDR3 coding DNA: TGTGCCATCAGTGACCAGGTTAACTATGGCTACACCTTC. It is translated as CAISDQVNYGYTF.

This clone was observed a few times. The genes are TRBV7-9 and TRBJ2-1, with D possibly TRBD2 on 6 matching bases. Germline V gives CDR1 SEHNR, CDR2 FQNEAQ (reference sequence). Trimming stripped 5 bases from V and 7 bases from J, with 27 bases between. The CDR3 is made up of 18 amino acids. The DNA of the CDR3 is TGTGCCAGCAGCACCCAGGGCTTAGGGGACTGGGATATGAATGAGCAGTTCTTC. Residues: CASSTQGLGDWDMNEQFF.

The gene calls are TRBV6-6 and TRBJ1-5; D gene unclear. Trimming stripped 6 bases from V and 4 bases from J, with 13 bases between. Per the germline V gene, CDR1 is MNHNY and CDR2 is SVGAGI (reference sequence). The CDR3 totals 14 residues. As DNA, the CDR3 is TGTGCCAGCAGCAGACACGGGGAGAATCAGCCCCAGCATTTT. It encodes CASSRHGENQPQHF.

This clone was picked up a small number of times. The V and J genes are TRBV29-1 and TRBJ2-1, with a tentative D call TRBD2 (7 bases). CDR3 length: 14 amino acids. V was clipped by 7 bases and J by 4 bases, with 17 bases between them. Per the germline V gene, CDR1 is SQVTM and CDR2 is ANQGSEA. The DNA for the CDR3 is TGCAGCGGCCAGGGGAGGGGAGCTTACAATGAGCAGTTCTTC. This gives the protein CSGQGRGAYNEQFF.

The V and J genes are TRBV7-2 and TRBJ2-7; 12 nucleotides line up with TRBD2. The CDR3 has 15 amino acids. With V trimmed by 5 bases and J by 4 bases, 6 bases remained unmatched. Germline-derived CDR1 and CDR2 are SGHTA and FQGNSA. CDR3 protein: CASSQASGRAYEQYF. CDR3 coding DNA: TGTGCCAGCAGCCAGGCTAGCGGGAGGGCGTACGAGCAGTACTTC. The full variable domain, with the rest looked up from reference TRBV7-2 and TRBJ2-7, is GAGVSQSPSNKVTEKGKDVELRCDPISGHTALYWYRQSLGQGLEFLIYFQGNSAPDKSGLPSDRFSAERTGGSVSTLTIQRTQQEDSAVYLCASSQASGRAYEQYFGPGTRLTVT.

The chain employs TRBV6-5 and TRBJ2-7; 7 nucleotides align to TRBD1. The CDR3 totals 14 residues. Germline V gene data show CDR1 as MNHEY and CDR2 as SVGAGI. V shed 8 bases and J 7 bases; nucleotides not matched to a gene: 14. The DNA of the CDR3 is TGTGCCAGCTGGACAGGCGAACTTTATAAAGAGCAGTACTTC. It codes for CASWTGELYKEQYF.

This clone came up once. The chain joins TRBV12-5 to TRBJ1-5; D not certain. The V end lost 5 bases, the J end lost 4 bases, and 18 bases lay between the germline ends. The germline V gene encodes CDR1 LGHNT and CDR2 FRNRAP. This CDR3 contains 16 residues. The CDR3 nucleotides are TGTGCTAGTGGTCCCGAAGCCCTCGGGATGAATCAGCCCCAGCATTTT. Protein sequence: CASGPEALGMNQPQHF.